Following are 24 T cell receptor beta chains from one sample sequenced in a study of cytomegalovirus exposure and HLA in healthy donors. The PCR ran on 60 Vbeta and 13 Jbeta primers. Measured with immunoSEQ multiplex PCR; TCRdb has only the in-frame clones, and not every one. The sample records 150,000 to 170,000 clones, 80% being singletons. The sequencing sample was made of PBMCs. Receptors were obtained from a man between 25 and 39 years old in good health and CMV-seropositive.

The CDR3 DNA reads TGTGCCAGCAGTACAGGGAGGGGTGAAAAACTGTTTTTT. Residues: CASSTGRGEKLFF. The chain has TRBV25-1 and TRBJ1-4; TRBD1 might be the D (6 bases). Trimming left V 5 bases short and J 7 bases short, with 11 bases between. The CDR3 is 13 amino acids. In germline, CDR1 is MGHDK, CDR2 SYGVNS.

V usage is TRBV27 and J usage is TRBJ2-3; D might be TRBD2 (5 bases). Trimming stripped 3 bases from V and 0 bases from J, with 13 bases between. Germline CDR1 is MNHEY and CDR2 is SMNVEV (reference sequence). The CDR3 runs 16 residues. CDR3 sequence reads: CASSFLPSRSTDTQYF. The CDR3 bases are TGTGCCAGCAGTTTTCTTCCTAGCAGAAGCACAGATACGCAGTATTTT.

The chain uses TRBV19 and TRBJ2-7; 8 nucleotides align to TRBD1. Per germline, CDR1 LNHDA and CDR2 SQIVND (reference sequence). This CDR3 contains 14 residues. J lost 11 bases, V lost 7 bases, and 16 bases had no gene match. CDR3 nucleotide sequence: TGTGCCAGTAAGGCTGCGGGACAGGAGGTGGTTGAGTACTTC. Translated, it gives CASKAAGQEVVEYF.

The chain carries TRBV20-1 and TRBJ1-4; D remains unclear. Germline loops: CDR1 DFQATT, CDR2 SNEGSKA (reference sequence). Trimming took off 3 bases at V and 8 bases at J, with 4 bases between the two ends. CDR3 length equals 10 residues. This CDR3 is CSARREKLFF. The CDR3 DNA reads TGCAGTGCTAGGAGGGAAAAACTGTTTTTT.

This sequence joins TRBV11-1 and TRBJ2-7, with 8 bases that match TRBD2. Germline CDR1 reads SGHAT; CDR2 reads FQDESV (reference sequence). V lost 3 bases, J lost 1 base, and 5 bases stayed unmatched. This CDR3 is built from 15 residues. The DNA of the CDR3 is TGTGCCAGCAGCTTCGGGACTAGTCTTTCCTACGAGCAGTACTTC. Amino acids: CASSFGTSLSYEQYF.

This clone has only one observation. The rearrangement links TRBV7-2 to TRBJ2-7; 8 bases are a match to TRBD1. The J segment lost 1 base and the V segment lost 5 bases, leaving 4 bases of the junction unmatched. CDR3 length equals 14 residues. The germline CDR1 and CDR2 sequences are SGHTA and FQGNSA. The CDR3 DNA is TGTGCCAGCAGCGGGGGACAGGTTTCCTACGAGCAGTACTTC. Protein: CASSGGQVSYEQYF.

The CDR3 region has the DNA TGTGCCAGCAGCTCCCCATCCGTCGCTAGCGGGAAACCAGATACGCAGTATTTT. Translating gives CASSSPSVASGKPDTQYF. The V and J genes are TRBV5-6 and TRBJ2-3, with 9 bases that match TRBD2. The J segment lost 4 bases and the V segment lost 3 bases, leaving 15 bases of the junction unmatched. Germline CDR1 reads SGHDT; CDR2 reads YYEEEE. The CDR3 consists of 18 residues.

With respect to this clone: Other DNA sequences of this sample code for an identical CDR3. The chain carries TRBV9 and TRBJ2-7, with a tentative D call TRBD2 (5 bases). This CDR3 has 14 residues. Germline assignment: CDR1 SGDLS and CDR2 YYNGEE. Trimming cost V 0 bases and J 1 base, with 8 bases left between them. CDR3 nucleotides: TGTGCCAGCAGCGTAGATCGGGGATCCTACGAGCAGTACTTC. Protein: CASSVDRGSYEQYF. The full variable domain, completed using reference TRBV9 and TRBJ2-7, is DSGVTQTPKHLITATGQRVTLRCSPRSGDLSVYWYQQSLDQGLQFLIQYYNGEERAKGNILERFSAQQFPDLHSELNLSSLELGDSALYFCASSVDRGSYEQYFGPGTRLTVT.

CDR3 sequence reads: CASSARDRRTYEQYF. Written as DNA, the CDR3 is TGTGCCAGCAGTGCCCGGGACAGGCGTACCTACGAGCAGTACTTC. The J gene is TRBJ2-7, the V gene TRBV6-1; 8 bases are shared with TRBD1. This CDR3 has 15 residues. V was clipped by 4 bases and J by 2 bases; unmatched bases: 7. CDR1 and CDR2 from the germline V gene are MNHNS and SASEGT.

The chain employs TRBV28 and TRBJ2-1; TRBD2 aligns across 8 bases. In germline, CDR1 is MDHEN, CDR2 SYDVKM. The CDR3 has 15 amino acids. The V and J ends lost 7 bases and 2 bases, in that order; junction bases with no gene match: 7. CDR3 sequence: CASKPGLGTYNEQFF. DNA for the CDR3: TGTGCCAGCAAACCGGGACTAGGGACCTACAATGAGCAGTTCTTC.

This chain connects TRBV27 to TRBJ2-6, with 8 bases aligning to TRBD1. The CDR3 spans 19 residues. Germline values: CDR1 MNHEY, CDR2 SMNVEV (reference sequence). Unmatched junction bases numbered 10, after V lost 3 bases and J lost 0 bases. CDR3 region: CASSLGQGATLSGANVLTF. CDR3 sequence (DNA): TGTGCCAGCAGTTTGGGGCAGGGGGCCACCCTCTCTGGGGCCAACGTCCTGACTTTC.

This clone was found a few times. This chain links TRBV7-6 with TRBJ2-5; D is unresolved. The CDR3 covers 13 residues. Per germline, CDR1 SGHVS and CDR2 FNYEAQ. V was trimmed by 3 bases and J by 0 bases, leaving 5 bases between them. This CDR3 reads CASSFQYQETQYF. Written as DNA, the CDR3 is TGTGCCAGCAGCTTTCAGTACCAAGAGACCCAGTACTTC.

In this sample, this clone turned up a few times. The genes are TRBV5-8 and TRBJ1-1; 12 nucleotides agree with TRBD1. The CDR3 sequence is 15 residues long. Germline CDR1 reads SGHTS; CDR2 reads YDEGEE. Trimming cost V 0 bases and J 6 bases; bases outside gene matches: 3. CDR3 coding DNA: TGTGCCAGCAGCTTGGTGGGACAGGGGGCTCCTGAAGCTTTCTTT. Its translation: CASSLVGQGAPEAFF.

The V call is TRBV7-2, the J call TRBJ2-7, with D perhaps matching TRBD2 (5 bases). Germline lookup yields CDR1 SGHTA and CDR2 FQGNSA. V was cut by 1 base and J by 0 bases, with 7 bases left in between. This CDR3 is 14 amino acids long. Here the CDR3 reads CASSLVGSSYEQYF. The CDR3, as DNA: TGTGCCAGCAGCTTAGTTGGGAGCTCCTACGAGCAGTACTTC. Full variable domain (missing parts from reference TRBV7-2 and TRBJ2-7): GAGVSQSPSNKVTEKGKDVELRCDPISGHTALYWYRQSLGQGLEFLIYFQGNSAPDKSGLPSDRFSAERTGGSVSTLTIQRTQQEDSAVYLCASSLVGSSYEQYFGPGTRLTVT.

The chain recombines TRBV6-5 with TRBJ2-6, with D maybe TRBD2 (5 bases). Germline assignment: CDR1 MNHEY and CDR2 SVGAGI. Trimming stripped 2 bases from V and 2 bases from J, with 7 bases between. This CDR3 is 15 amino acids long. Here the CDR3 reads CASSYIGAGANVLTF. DNA for the CDR3: TGTGCCAGCAGTTACATCGGGGCTGGGGCCAACGTCCTGACTTTC.

This chain links TRBV5-1 with TRBJ2-1; D is possibly TRBD2 (5 bases). The CDR3 runs to 16 residues. V shed 4 bases and J shed 9 bases, with 23 bases lying between them. Germline-derived CDR1 and CDR2 are SGHRS and YFSETQ. This CDR3 is CASSPELRGSGGEQFF. In DNA, the CDR3 is TGCGCCAGCAGCCCGGAACTTCGGGGATCCGGCGGTGAGCAGTTCTTC.

This sequence joins TRBV7-8 and TRBJ2-1; D might be TRBD1 (5 bases). CDR1 SGHVS and CDR2 FQNEAQ come from the germline V gene. The CDR3 consists of 16 residues. V lost 5 bases, J lost 4 bases, and 18 bases lay in between. The CDR3: CASSRRRLTAYNEQFF. CDR3 in DNA: TGTGCCAGCAGCCGTCGTCGATTGACAGCTTACAATGAGCAGTTCTTC.

The chain couples TRBV29-1 to TRBJ2-3; 11 nucleotides agree with TRBD2. The CDR3 runs 16 residues. Germline CDR1 is SQVTM and CDR2 is ANQGSEA. After removal of 7 bases from V and 3 bases from J, the junction contained 12 bases not matched to a gene. DNA of the CDR3: TGCAGCGCCCTAACTAGCGGGAGAGGTAATACAGATACGCAGTATTTT. The encoded protein is CSALTSGRGNTDTQYF.

The rearrangement uses TRBV7-9 and TRBJ2-6; D is unresolved. Trimming stripped 0 bases from V and 3 bases from J, with 9 bases between. Germline CDR1 is SEHNR and CDR2 is FQNEAQ (reference sequence). The CDR3 sequence is 16 residues long. In nucleotides, the CDR3 is TGTGCCAGCAGCTTAGCGGTGAGAGATGGGGCCAACGTCCTGACTTTC. It encodes CASSLAVRDGANVLTF. The full variable domain, rest sourced from reference TRBV7-9 and TRBJ2-6, is DTGVSQNPRHKITKRGQNVTFRCDPISEHNRLYWYRQTLGQGPEFLTYFQNEAQLEKSRLLSDRFSAERPKGSFSTLEIQRTEQGDSAMYLCASSLAVRDGANVLTFGAGSRLTVL.

The chain links TRBV11-3 to TRBJ2-1; TRBD2 matches 15 bases. The germline V gene has CDR1 SGHNT and CDR2 YENEEA. This CDR3 contains 19 residues. With V trimmed by 5 bases and J by 0 bases, 8 bases remained unmatched. CDR3 region: CASSPGLAGGSSSYNEQFF. For the CDR3, the DNA is TGTGCCAGCAGCCCCGGACTAGCGGGAGGGTCGAGCTCCTACAATGAGCAGTTCTTC.

The gene calls are TRBV6-1 and TRBJ1-3; 10 positions match TRBD1. Germline CDR1 is MNHNS and CDR2 is SASEGT. Germline trimming cut 11 bases from V and 2 bases from J; bases unmatched to any gene: 9. The CDR3 totals 15 residues. The CDR3 DNA is TGTGCCGGACGGACAGGGGGAACGGCTGGAAACACCATATATTTT. The encoded protein is CAGRTGGTAGNTIYF.

The CDR3 DNA sequence: TGCGCCAGCAGCTGGGGCCCCCTAGCGGGGGGCTACGAGCAGTACTTC. Its translation: CASSWGPLAGGYEQYF. V gene TRBV5-1 combines with J gene TRBJ2-7; 11 nucleotides agree with TRBD2. This CDR3 spans 16 amino acids. V was pared by 3 bases and J by 3 bases, with 8 bases of the junction left unmatched. Germline lookup yields CDR1 SGHRS and CDR2 YFSETQ.

The gene calls are TRBV6-5 and TRBJ1-2, with D possibly TRBD1 on 6 matching bases. There are 11 residues in the CDR3. V shed 10 bases and J shed 8 bases, with 14 bases lying between them. Germline assignment: CDR1 MNHEY and CDR2 SVGAGI. The chain's CDR3 is CATETDRGYTF. CDR3 sequence (DNA): TGTGCCACAGAGACAGACAGGGGCTACACCTTC.

This clone has only a few counts. The chain carries TRBV9 and TRBJ1-2; D perhaps matches TRBD1 (5 bases). CDR1 and CDR2 from the germline V gene are SGDLS and YYNGEE. V dropped 4 bases and J dropped 2 bases, with 15 bases sitting between them. The length of the CDR3 is 15 residues. CDR3: CASSPPRDFNYGYTF. Written as DNA, the CDR3 is TGTGCCAGCAGCCCTCCCCGGGACTTCAACTATGGCTACACCTTC.